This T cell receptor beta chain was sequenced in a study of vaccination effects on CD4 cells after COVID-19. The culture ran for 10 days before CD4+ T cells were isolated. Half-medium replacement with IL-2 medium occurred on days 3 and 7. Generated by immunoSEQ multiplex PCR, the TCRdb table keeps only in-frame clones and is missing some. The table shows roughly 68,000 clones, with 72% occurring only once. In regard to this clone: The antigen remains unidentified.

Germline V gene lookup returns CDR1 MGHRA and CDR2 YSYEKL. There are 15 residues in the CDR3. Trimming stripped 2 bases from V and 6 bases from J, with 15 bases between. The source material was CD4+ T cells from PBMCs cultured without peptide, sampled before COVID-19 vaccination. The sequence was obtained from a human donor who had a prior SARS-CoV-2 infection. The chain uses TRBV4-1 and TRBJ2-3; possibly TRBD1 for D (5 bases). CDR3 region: CASSQQGTRLDTQYF. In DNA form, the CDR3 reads TGCGCCAGCAGCCAACAGGGCACAAGGTTGGATACGCAGTATTTT.